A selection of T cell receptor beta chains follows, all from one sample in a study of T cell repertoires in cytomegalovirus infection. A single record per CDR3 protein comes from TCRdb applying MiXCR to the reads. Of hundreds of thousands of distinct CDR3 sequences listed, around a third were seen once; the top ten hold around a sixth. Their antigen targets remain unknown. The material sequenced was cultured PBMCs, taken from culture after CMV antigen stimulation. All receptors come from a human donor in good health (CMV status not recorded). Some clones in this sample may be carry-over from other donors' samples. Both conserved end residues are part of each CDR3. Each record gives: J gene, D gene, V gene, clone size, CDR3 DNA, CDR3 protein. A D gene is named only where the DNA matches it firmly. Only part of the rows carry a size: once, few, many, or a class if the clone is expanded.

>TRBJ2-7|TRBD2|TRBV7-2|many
TGTGCCAGCAGCCGAGGGCTAGCGGGCGAGCAGTACTTC
CASSRGLAGEQYF
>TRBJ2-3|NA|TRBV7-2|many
TGTGCCAGCAGCAGAAGGTTTGGAGAGGCGAGGGATACGCAGTATTTT
CASSRRFGEARDTQYF
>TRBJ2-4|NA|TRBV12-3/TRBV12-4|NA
TGTGCCAGCACCCTGGGTGCAACCGGGGTTCAGTACTTC
CASTLGATGVQYF
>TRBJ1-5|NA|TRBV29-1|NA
TGCAGCGTTGTTCTCCGGCCCAATCAGCCCCAGCATTTT
CSVVLRPNQPQHF
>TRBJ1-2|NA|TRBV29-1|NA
TGCAGCGTTGAAGACAGATCTTATGGCTACACCTTC
CSVEDRSYGYTF
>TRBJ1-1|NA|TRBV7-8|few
TGTGCCAGCAGCCACCGGCACAGGCGGAACACTGAAGCTTTCTTT
CASSHRHRRNTEAFF
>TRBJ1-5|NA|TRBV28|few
TGTGCCAGCAGTTCTACAGGAGCGGCGGGTCAGCCCCAGCATTTT
CASSSTGAAGQPQHF
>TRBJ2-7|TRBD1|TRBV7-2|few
TGTGCCAGCAGCTTGGACAGGGGAGACGTGCAGTACTTC
CASSLDRGDVQYF
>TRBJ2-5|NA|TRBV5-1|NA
TGCGCCAGCAGCTTGGACAGGTTCCCGGGGCAAGAGACCCAGTACTTC
CASSLDRFPGQETQYF
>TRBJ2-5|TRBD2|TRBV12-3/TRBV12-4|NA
TGTGCCAGCAGTTCCCCGCTAGCGGGCAAAGAGACCCAGTACTTC
CASSSPLAGKETQYF
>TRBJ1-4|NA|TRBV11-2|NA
TGTGCCAGCAGCTCAGAGGCGGCGGCTAATGAAAAACTGTTTTTT
CASSSEAAANEKLFF
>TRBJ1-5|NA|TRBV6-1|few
TGTGCCAGCAGTGGCCGGGCCCGCAATCAGCCCCAGCATTTT
CASSGRARNQPQHF
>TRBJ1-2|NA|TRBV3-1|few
TGTGCCAGCAGTCTAAGTTCTGGCAAGGACTATGGCTACACCTTC
CASSLSSGKDYGYTF
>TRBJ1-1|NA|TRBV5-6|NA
TGTGCCAGCAGCCCACAGGGCTTATTTTTACAAGCTTTCTTT
CASSPQGLFLQAFF
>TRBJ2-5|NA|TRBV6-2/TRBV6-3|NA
TGTGCCAGCAGTTCCACCCCACAGACCCAGTACTTC
CASSSTPQTQYF
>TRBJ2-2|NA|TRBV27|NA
TGTGCCAGCAGTTGGGGCGTCACCGGGGAGCTGTTTTTT
CASSWGVTGELFF
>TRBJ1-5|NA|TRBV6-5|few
TGTGCCAGCACCACCACCCAGTTTAGCAATCAGCCCCAGCATTTT
CASTTTQFSNQPQHF
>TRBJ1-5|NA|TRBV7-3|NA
TGTGCCAGCAGCACAGGACAGTATAGCAATCAGCCCCAGCATTTT
CASSTGQYSNQPQHF
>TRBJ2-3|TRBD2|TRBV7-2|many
TGTGCCAGCAGCTTATATTGGGGACTAGCGGGAGGCCCGGCCCCAAGCACAGATACGCAGTATTTT
CASSLYWGLAGGPAPSTDTQYF
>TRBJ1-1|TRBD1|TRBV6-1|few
TGTGCCAGCAGTGAATTGGGACAGGGCCCGAACACTGAAGCTTTCTTT
CASSELGQGPNTEAFF
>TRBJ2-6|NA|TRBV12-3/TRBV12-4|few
TGTGCCAGCAGAGGGTTCTCTGGGGCCAACGTCCTGACTTTC
CASRGFSGANVLTF
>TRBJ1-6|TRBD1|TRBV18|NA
TGTGCCAGCTCACCCTGGACAGGGACCAATTCACCCCTCCACTTT
CASSPWTGTNSPLHF
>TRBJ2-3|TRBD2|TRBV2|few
TGTGCCAGCAGTGAAGCAGCCACGGGACGGGGGGCAGATACGCAGTATTTT
CASSEAATGRGADTQYF
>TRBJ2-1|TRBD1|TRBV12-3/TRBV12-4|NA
TGTGCCAGCAGTAGGCCGGGACAGGGAATCAATGAGCAGTTCTTC
CASSRPGQGINEQFF
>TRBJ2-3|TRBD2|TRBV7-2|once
TGTGCCAGCAGCTTTGAGATAGCGGGGGAGGACGGTACGCAGTATTTT
CASSFEIAGEDGTQYF
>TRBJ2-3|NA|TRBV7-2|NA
TGTGCCAGCAGCTTAGGGCTATTTCCCACAGATACGCAGTATTTT
CASSLGLFPTDTQYF
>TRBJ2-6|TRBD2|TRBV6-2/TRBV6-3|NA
TGTGCCAGCCGGAGTAGCGGGACTCTACACGTCCTGACTTTC
CASRSSGTLHVLTF
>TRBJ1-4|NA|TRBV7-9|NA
TGTGCCAGCAACCCTTCAATTGCAGGGGATGAAAAACTGTTTTTT
CASNPSIAGDEKLFF
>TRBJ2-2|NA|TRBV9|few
TGTGCCAGCAGCGTAGCTGCGCTGCCCTCGAACACCGGGGAGCTGTTTTTT
CASSVAALPSNTGELFF
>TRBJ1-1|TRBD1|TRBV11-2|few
TGTGCCAGCAGCTCTACCGGGACAGGACTAACTGAAGCTTTCTTT
CASSSTGTGLTEAFF
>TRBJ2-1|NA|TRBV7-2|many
TGTGCCAGCAGCCCTAACTCCTACAATGAGCAGTTCTTC
CASSPNSYNEQFF
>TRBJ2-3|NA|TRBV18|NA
TGTGCCAGCTCATCAACGCGTGCAGGGACCTCAGATACGCAGTATTTT
CASSSTRAGTSDTQYF
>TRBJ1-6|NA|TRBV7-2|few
TGTGCCAGCAGCTTAGCGCTGGGGGGGGGACTACCCCTCCACTTT
CASSLALGGGLPLHF
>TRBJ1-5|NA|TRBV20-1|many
TGCAGTGCTAGAGAGAGACGGGCATTCAATCAGCCCCAGCATTTT
CSARERRAFNQPQHF
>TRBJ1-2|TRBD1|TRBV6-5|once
TGTGCCAGCAGCCCTAGGGACAGCCTTTGGTATGGCTACACCTTC
CASSPRDSLWYGYTF
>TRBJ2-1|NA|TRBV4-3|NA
TGCGCCAGCAGCCAAGATTTCAGCGTCTCCTACAATGAGCAGTTCTTC
CASSQDFSVSYNEQFF
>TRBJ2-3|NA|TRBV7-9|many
TGTGCCAGCAGCTCACGCGGGGATACGCAGTATTTT
CASSSRGDTQYF
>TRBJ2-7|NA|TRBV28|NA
TGTGCCAGCAGTCGTAGGGCCCCTCCCTACGAGCAGTACTTC
CASSRRAPPYEQYF
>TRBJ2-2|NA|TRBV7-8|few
TGTGCCAGCAGAGGACCGGGACTTTCGAACACCGGGGAGCTGTTTTTT
CASRGPGLSNTGELFF
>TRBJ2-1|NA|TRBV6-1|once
TGTGCCAGCAGTGAGACCCCAACCCCCTGGGAAAATGAGCAGTTCTTC
CASSETPTPWENEQFF
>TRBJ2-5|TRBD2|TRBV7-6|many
TGTGCCAGCAGAGCCGCCGTACTAGCGGGAGGTCTAGGAGTAGGGGAGACCCAGTACTTC
CASRAAVLAGGLGVGETQYF
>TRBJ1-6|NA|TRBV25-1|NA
TGTGCCAGCAGTGAGGGAGCGAGCTCCTATAATTCACCCCTCCACTTT
CASSEGASSYNSPLHF
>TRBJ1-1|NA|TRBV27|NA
TGTGCCAGCATGAGATCAGGGCCCCGGGCTGAAGCTTTCTTT
CASMRSGPRAEAFF